This T cell receptor beta chain was identified in a study of blood T cells in healthy people across ages. Germline V gene sequence: CDR1 SGHRS, CDR2 YFSETQ. With V trimmed by 0 bases and J by 3 bases, 4 bases remained unmatched. CDR3 length equals 16 residues. This clonotype was detected only a few times. Its cognate antigen is unknown. Study conclusions and caveats: Greater diversity and more naive CD4+ cells were seen in long-lived donors than in aged donors. PBMCs went unsorted, and a conclusive naive versus antigen-experienced comparison was therefore prevented.

Sample-barcoded 5' priming and a J-beta primer mix drove a second PCR of about 6 to 12 cycles. Carrying 12 random nucleotides, a template-switch adaptor labeled each individual cDNA molecule. Each CDR3 protein is one row after TCRdb ran MiXCR on the 5' RACE reads. The sample carries around 2 million distinct CDR3 sequences, 30% to 40% recorded once. This TCR was recovered from a human donor in good health. Sequenced sample: blood. The chain is built from TRBV5-1 and TRBJ2-5; 11 bases fit TRBD2. The CDR3 DNA reads TGCGCCAGCAGCTTGGGGGGGACTAGCGGCGAAGAGACCCAGTACTTC. It translates to CASSLGGTSGEETQYF.